A single sample is the source of the 21 T cell receptor beta chains below, sequenced in a study of OX40 agonist ivuxolimab in advanced cancers. Generated by immunoSEQ multiplex PCR, the TCRdb table keeps only in-frame clones and is missing some. Of tens of thousands of clones detected, more than 80% appear once; the ten largest clones hold roughly 0.5%. The specimen was CD4+ or CD8+ T cells sorted from blood, collected in a trial of the OX40 agonist ivuxolimab. The receptor set was obtained from an adult with an advanced solid tumor such as melanoma, head and neck, liver or kidney cancer.

This chain links TRBV27 with TRBJ1-1, with D maybe TRBD1 (6 bases). Germline-derived CDR1 and CDR2 are MNHEY and SMNVEV (reference sequence). The CDR3 has 14 residues. Trimming took 4 bases from V and 6 from J, leaving 15 bases between them. The CDR3 DNA sequence: TGTGCCAGCAGTTCCCGGGACATCGACGCTGAAGCTTTCTTT. It translates to CASSSRDIDAEAFF.

In its sample, this clone was seen once. V is TRBV7-8 and J is TRBJ2-2; D ambiguous. CDR3 length: 13 residues. Looked up from germline, CDR1 is SGHVS and CDR2 is FQNEAQ. V was shortened by 4 bases and J by 6 bases, with 9 bases between the two germline ends. For the CDR3, the DNA is TGTGCCAGCAGCTCTGACTGGCCCGGGGAGCTGTTTTTT. The encoded protein is CASSSDWPGELFF.

V and J are TRBV5-1 and TRBJ2-7; D is perhaps TRBD1 (6 bases). The V end lost 4 bases, the J end lost 3 bases, and 11 bases lay between the germline ends. CDR3 size: 13 residues. Germline V gene lookup returns CDR1 SGHRS and CDR2 YFSETQ. CDR3 sequence: CASSAQGIYEQYF. The DNA of the CDR3 is TGCGCCAGCAGCGCCCAGGGGATCTACGAGCAGTACTTC.

The chain uses TRBV14 and TRBJ2-3, with D tentatively TRBD1 (5 bases). Per germline, CDR1 SGHDN and CDR2 FVKESK. Trimming took 5 bases from V and 2 from J, leaving 17 bases between them. CDR3 length: 16 residues. The CDR3 DNA reads as TGTGCCAGCAGCAAAGTAAGGGGTGGATACACAGATACGCAGTATTTT. It encodes CASSKVRGGYTDTQYF.

This chain links TRBV9 with TRBJ2-1; D remains unclear. The CDR3 totals 15 residues. The germline gives CDR1 SGDLS, CDR2 YYNGEE. V was trimmed by 0 bases and J by 3 bases, leaving 10 bases between them. DNA for the CDR3: TGTGCCAGCAGCGTAGGAGGCGGAATCTACAATGAGCAGTTCTTC. This gives the protein CASSVGGGIYNEQFF.

The chain joins TRBV30 to TRBJ2-3; 9 bases agree with TRBD1. CDR1 is GTSNPN, CDR2 SVGIG, per germline (reference sequence). J gave up 5 bases and V 2 bases, and 5 bases lay outside the gene matches. This CDR3 is 14 amino acids long. CDR3 DNA sequence: TGTGCCTGGAGTAGGGACAGGGTCTTAGATACGCAGTATTTT. It codes for CAWSRDRVLDTQYF.

The V call is TRBV4-1, the J call TRBJ2-7, with D hard to call. The CDR3 totals 14 residues. Per the germline V gene, CDR1 is MGHRA and CDR2 is YSYEKL. The ends were cut back, 0 bases at V and 4 bases at J, with 10 bases in the middle. The DNA of the CDR3 is TGCGCCAGCAGCCAAGAGCCTACTTATTACGAGCAGTACTTC. Encoded protein: CASSQEPTYYEQYF.

The chain carries TRBV2 and TRBJ2-1; 10 bases map to TRBD2. This CDR3 is 15 amino acids long. CDR1 and CDR2 from the germline V gene are SNHLY and FYNNEI. J was trimmed by 4 bases and V by 8 bases; bases with no gene match: 8. Here the CDR3 DNA reads TGTGCCAGCTCTTCCGGGACTAGCGAATACAATGAGCAGTTCTTC. Amino acids: CASSSGTSEYNEQFF.

This chain joins TRBV7-9 and TRBJ2-1; TRBD2 agrees at 8 bases. The CDR3 runs to 15 residues. The V gene end was trimmed by 1 base and the J gene end by 7 bases; junction bases not matched to a gene: 6. Germline assignment: CDR1 SEHNR and CDR2 FQNEAQ (reference sequence). This CDR3 reads CASSLGSGTLNEQFF. In DNA form, the CDR3 reads TGTGCCAGCAGCTTAGGTAGCGGGACACTTAATGAGCAGTTCTTC.

V and J are TRBV19 and TRBJ2-6; D is possibly TRBD1 or TRBD2 (5 bases each). Germline CDR1 reads LNHDA; CDR2 reads SQIVND (reference sequence). Trimming left V 9 bases short and J 4 bases short, with 16 bases between. The CDR3 totals 15 residues. The CDR3 reads CASQSGAAGANVLTF. The CDR3 DNA reads as TGTGCCAGCCAGTCCGGGGCCGCCGGGGCCAACGTCCTGACTTTC.

The chain recombines TRBV6-5 with TRBJ1-1; 11 bases fit TRBD1. The CDR3 sequence is 13 residues long. V gave up 5 bases and J gave up 10 bases; unmatched junction bases: 6. CDR1 is MNHEY, CDR2 SVGAGI, per germline. The CDR3 nucleotides read TGTGCCAGCAGTAACGGACAGGGGGCGCGAGCTTTCTTT. Its protein product is CASSNGQGARAFF.

This clone was seen a handful of times. The chain carries TRBV9 and TRBJ1-2, with 9 bases that match TRBD1. The CDR3 covers 15 residues. The trim removed 4 bases at V and 4 bases at J, leaving 8 bases unmatched. Germline CDR1 is SGDLS and CDR2 is YYNGEE. The CDR3 coding sequence is TGTGCCAGCAGCACGTGGACAGGGGCCCCCTATGGCTACACCTTC. Protein product: CASSTWTGAPYGYTF. The full variable domain, its missing parts supplied by reference TRBV9 and TRBJ1-2, is DSGVTQTPKHLITATGQRVTLRCSPRSGDLSVYWYQQSLDQGLQFLIQYYNGEERAKGNILERFSAQQFPDLHSELNLSSLELGDSALYFCASSTWTGAPYGYTFGSGTRLTVV.

V usage is TRBV30 and J usage is TRBJ2-3; tentative D call: TRBD2 (5 bases). CDR1 and CDR2 (germline): GTSNPN, SVGIG (reference sequence). Between the trimmed V and J ends, which lost 3 bases and 5 bases, there was a span of 12 bases. CDR3 length equals 13 residues. The CDR3 coding sequence is TGTGCCTGGAGCCGTACGGGGAAAGATACGCAGTATTTT. Its protein is CAWSRTGKDTQYF.

V is TRBV28 and J is TRBJ2-2; the D gene could be TRBD1 or TRBD2 (7 bases each). The V end lost 3 bases, the J end lost 6 bases, and 17 bases lay between the germline ends. CDR3 length equals 16 residues. Germline V gene data show CDR1 as MDHEN and CDR2 as SYDVKM. CDR3 amino acids: CASSFGGQGGPGELFF. CDR3 DNA sequence: TGTGCCAGCAGTTTCGGCGGGCAGGGGGGGCCCGGGGAGCTGTTTTTT.

This clone was detected once. The CDR3 loop is CASSLDSAGTGDTQYF. CDR3 nucleotide sequence: TGTGCCAGCAGCTTGGATAGTGCGGGAACAGGGGATACGCAGTATTTT. This chain connects TRBV5-4 to TRBJ2-3; TRBD1 or TRBD2 may be the D gene (6 bases each). The CDR3 sequence is 16 residues long. CDR1 and CDR2 (germline): SGHNT, YYREEE (reference sequence). The V end was cut by 0 bases, the J end by 6 bases, with 17 bases between.

This clone appeared once. The chain carries TRBV18 and TRBJ2-5; 13 positions agree with TRBD2. This CDR3 comprises 16 residues. In germline, CDR1 is KGHSH, CDR2 LQKENI. Trimming took 5 bases from V and 5 from J; bases not matched to a gene: 8. The DNA for the CDR3 is TGTGCCAGCTCAGAGGGACTAGCGGGAATAGAGGAGACCCAGTACTTC. This gives the protein CASSEGLAGIEETQYF.

This chain uses TRBV6-6 with TRBJ2-1, with D perhaps TRBD2 (5 bases). Germline CDR1 MNHNY, CDR2 SVGAGI (reference sequence). Trimming took off 4 bases at V and 3 bases at J, with 10 bases between the two ends. CDR3 length: 14 amino acids. The CDR3 protein is CASSSRTSYNEQFF. Here the CDR3 DNA reads TGTGCCAGCAGTTCCCGAACTAGCTACAATGAGCAGTTCTTC.

The rearrangement uses TRBV5-1 and TRBJ2-2; 7 nucleotides agree with TRBD2. V gave up 2 bases and J gave up 6 bases; unmatched junction bases: 10. The CDR3 is 16 residues long. From germline, CDR1 is SGHRS and CDR2 YFSETQ. The CDR3, as DNA: TGCGCCAGCAGCTTAGTGGGAGGGCCATTAGCCGGGGAGCTGTTTTTT. Its protein is CASSLVGGPLAGELFF.

The chain couples TRBV5-4 to TRBJ1-1, with TRBD1 matching 10 bases. V was pared by 2 bases and J by 1 base, with 5 bases of the junction left unmatched. The CDR3 length is 16 residues. CDR1 SGHNT and CDR2 YYREEE come from the germline V gene (reference sequence). CDR3 DNA sequence: TGTGCCAGCAGCTTTAGAAGACAGGGGGCGAACACTGAAGCTTTCTTT. It specifies CASSFRRQGANTEAFF.

This rearrangement joins TRBV2 to TRBJ2-3, with no clear D. Trimming removed 6 bases from V and 3 bases from J, with 10 bases in between. This CDR3 comprises 13 residues. CDR1 SNHLY and CDR2 FYNNEI come from the germline V gene. The CDR3 DNA follows: TGTGCCAGCAGCCAAGAAGGTACAGATACGCAGTATTTT. Protein product: CASSQEGTDTQYF.

The chain carries TRBV5-4 and TRBJ2-1, with 10 nucleotides matching TRBD2. This CDR3 region has 15 residues. Germline V lookup: CDR1 SGHNT, CDR2 YYREEE (reference sequence). With V trimmed by 3 bases and J by 7 bases, 7 bases remained unmatched. CDR3 in DNA: TGTGCCAGCAGCTCCGGACTAGCGGAGGGGAATGAGCAGTTCTTC. It is translated as CASSSGLAEGNEQFF. The whole variable domain, remainder taken from reference TRBV5-4 and TRBJ2-1, is ETGVTQSPTHLIKTRGQQVTLRCSSQSGHNTVSWYQQALGQGPQFIFQYYREEENGRGNFPPRFSGLQFPNYSSELNVNALELDDSALYLCASSSGLAEGNEQFFGPGTRLTVL.